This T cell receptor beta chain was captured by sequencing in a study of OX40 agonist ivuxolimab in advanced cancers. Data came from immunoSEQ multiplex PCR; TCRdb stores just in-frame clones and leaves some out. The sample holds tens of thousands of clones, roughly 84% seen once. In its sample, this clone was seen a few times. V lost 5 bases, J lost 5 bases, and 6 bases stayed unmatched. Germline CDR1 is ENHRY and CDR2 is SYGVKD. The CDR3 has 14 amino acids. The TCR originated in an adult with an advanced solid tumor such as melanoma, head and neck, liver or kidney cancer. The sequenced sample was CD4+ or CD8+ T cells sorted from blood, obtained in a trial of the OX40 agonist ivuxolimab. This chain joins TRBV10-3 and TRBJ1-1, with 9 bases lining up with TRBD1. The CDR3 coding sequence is TGTGCCATCAGTTCCCGGGACAGGGCGACTGAAGCTTTCTTT. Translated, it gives CAISSRDRATEAFF.